The rows below give T cell receptor beta chains drawn from one sample of a study of blood T cells in healthy people across ages. TCRdb re-derived calls from the 5' RACE reads in MiXCR, one entry per CDR3 protein. The sample carries about 1.5 million distinct CDR3 sequences, roughly 43% recorded once. Source material: blood. The receptors here all came from a woman aged 18-29 years in good health. The CDR3 runs from the conserved cysteine through the conserved F or W. The D gene is left open where the match is weak. Only part of the rows carry a size: once, few, many, or a class if the clone is expanded.

d_call: .
clone_size: many
j_call: TRBJ2-3
v_call: TRBV27
cdr3_aa: CATQDGTPGADTQYF
cdr3_nt: TGTGCCACCCAGGATGGCACCCCGGGGGCAGATACGCAGTATTTT

d_call: TRBD1
clone_size: .
j_call: TRBJ2-5
v_call: TRBV29-1
cdr3_aa: CSVVGTGWEQYF
cdr3_nt: TGCAGCGTTGTTGGGACAGGGTGGGAGCAGTACTTC

d_call: .
clone_size: .
j_call: TRBJ2-2
v_call: TRBV7-2
cdr3_aa: CASSLEYLTGELFF
cdr3_nt: TGTGCCAGCAGCTTAGAGTACCTCACCGGGGAGCTGTTTTTT

d_call: .
clone_size: .
j_call: TRBJ1-1
v_call: TRBV7-9
cdr3_aa: CASSLGPLITEAFF
cdr3_nt: TGTGCCAGCAGCTTAGGGCCGCTCATCACTGAAGCTTTCTTT

d_call: .
clone_size: few
j_call: TRBJ2-2
v_call: TRBV15
cdr3_aa: CATSSRWAGHTGELFF
cdr3_nt: TGTGCCACCAGCAGTCGTTGGGCAGGGCACACCGGGGAGCTGTTTTTT

d_call: TRBD1
clone_size: .
j_call: TRBJ1-2
v_call: TRBV7-9
cdr3_aa: CASSLANGQVDYGYTF
cdr3_nt: TGTGCCAGCAGCTTAGCTAATGGACAGGTAGACTATGGCTACACCTTC

d_call: .
clone_size: .
j_call: TRBJ1-5
v_call: TRBV27
cdr3_aa: CASRPAEQNQPQHF
cdr3_nt: TGTGCCAGCAGGCCAGCCGAGCAGAATCAGCCCCAGCATTTT

d_call: .
clone_size: few
j_call: TRBJ1-2
v_call: TRBV7-2
cdr3_aa: CASSLVAITGNYGYTF
cdr3_nt: TGTGCCAGCAGCTTAGTAGCTATTACAGGAAACTATGGCTACACCTTC

d_call: TRBD2
clone_size: .
j_call: TRBJ2-1
v_call: TRBV20-1
cdr3_aa: CSARSGTSGAEQFF
cdr3_nt: TGCAGTGCTCGATCCGGGACTAGCGGGGCAGAGCAGTTCTTC

d_call: .
clone_size: .
j_call: TRBJ2-1
v_call: TRBV28
cdr3_aa: CATRALGNEQFF
cdr3_nt: TGTGCCACAAGGGCGTTGGGCAATGAGCAGTTCTTC

d_call: .
clone_size: .
j_call: TRBJ2-7
v_call: TRBV12-3/TRBV12-4
cdr3_aa: CASSPEQGYLSYEQYF
cdr3_nt: TGTGCCAGCAGTCCAGAACAGGGTTACCTCTCCTACGAGCAGTACTTC

d_call: TRBD1
clone_size: few
j_call: TRBJ1-2
v_call: TRBV6-4
cdr3_aa: CASSDSGGGSGGYTF
cdr3_nt: TGTGCCAGCAGTGACTCTGGAGGGGGCAGCGGTGGCTACACCTTC

d_call: TRBD1
clone_size: .
j_call: TRBJ2-4
v_call: TRBV5-1
cdr3_aa: CASSWGQGAKNIQYF
cdr3_nt: TGCGCCAGCAGCTGGGGACAGGGGGCCAAAAACATTCAGTACTTC

d_call: .
clone_size: few
j_call: TRBJ2-5
v_call: TRBV6-6
cdr3_aa: CASSYSFKETQYF
cdr3_nt: TGTGCCAGCAGTTACTCGTTTAAAGAGACCCAGTACTTC

d_call: .
clone_size: many
j_call: TRBJ2-1
v_call: TRBV4-2
cdr3_aa: CASSQPPSANSYNEQFF
cdr3_nt: TGTGCCAGCAGCCAGCCCCCTAGCGCAAACTCCTACAATGAGCAGTTCTTC

d_call: TRBD2
clone_size: .
j_call: TRBJ2-2
v_call: TRBV5-1
cdr3_aa: CASSLELASGELFF
cdr3_nt: TGCGCCAGCAGCTTGGAACTAGCGAGCGGGGAGCTGTTTTTT

d_call: .
clone_size: .
j_call: TRBJ2-1
v_call: TRBV28
cdr3_aa: CASSSDQNPPYNEQFF
cdr3_nt: TGTGCCAGCAGCTCGGATCAGAATCCCCCCTACAATGAGCAGTTCTTC

d_call: .
clone_size: .
j_call: TRBJ2-1
v_call: TRBV29-1
cdr3_aa: CSVDPGNYNGQFF
cdr3_nt: TGCAGCGTTGATCCGGGGAATTACAATGGGCAGTTCTTC

d_call: .
clone_size: .
j_call: TRBJ1-5
v_call: TRBV10-3
cdr3_aa: CAIGRGGGGSNQPQHF
cdr3_nt: TGTGCCATCGGGCGCGGGGGCGGGGGTAGCAATCAGCCCCAGCATTTT

d_call: TRBD2
clone_size: few
j_call: TRBJ2-7
v_call: TRBV7-7
cdr3_aa: CASSQETSGPVYEQYF
cdr3_nt: TGTGCTAGCAGCCAAGAGACTAGCGGACCAGTCTACGAGCAGTACTTC